This is a list of T cell receptor beta chains from one sample in a study of blood T cell repertoires in COVID-19. Data came from immunoSEQ multiplex PCR; TCRdb stores just in-frame clones and leaves some out. The sample yields 250,000 to 350,000 clones, 70% to 90% seen once. Sequenced sample: PBMCs or T cells enriched from blood (not recorded which). The receptors shown here come from a woman in her thirties who had recovered from COVID-19. Each CDR3 is given with its conserved first and last residue. D genes are given only for firm matches. Clone size, where shown, is once, few, many, or a class for clones that have expanded.

TRBD2 TRBJ2-1 TRBV29-1 . CSASGTYNEQFF TGCAGCGCTAGCGGCACCTACAATGAGCAGTTCTTC
TRBD1 TRBJ2-1 TRBV5-3 . CARRRRDRGSEFVNEQFF TGTGCCAGAAGACGCCGGGACAGGGGGTCTGAGTTCGTTAATGAGCAGTTCTTC
TRBD2 TRBJ2-7 TRBV28 . CASSSPRSGRDEQYF TGTGCCAGCAGTTCCCCCCGTTCAGGGAGGGACGAGCAGTACTTC
. TRBJ2-7 TRBV19 once CASSPDSLNYEQYF TGTGCCAGTAGCCCGGACTCCTTAAACTACGAGCAGTACTTC
TRBD1 TRBJ1-6 TRBV28 . CASSLFGTGGSPLHF TGTGCCAGCAGTTTATTCGGGACAGGCGGTTCACCCCTCCACTTT
TRBD1 TRBJ1-6 TRBV10-3 . CAISLSGQGLPRALLWGFNSPLHF TGTGCCATCAGCCTCTCGGGACAGGGGCTCCCCAGGGCTCTTCTATGGGGCTTTAATTCACCCCTCCACTTT
. TRBJ2-7 TRBV5-1 . CASSWGHGTYEQYF TGCGCCAGCAGCTGGGGACATGGAACCTACGAGCAGTACTTC
TRBD1 TRBJ1-6 TRBV7-6 . CASSLGGRGPLNSPLHF TGTGCCAGCAGCTTAGGTGGTAGGGGGCCGCTTAATTCACCCCTCCACTTT
. TRBJ1-3 TRBV15 few CATSRDVFDRNSGNTIYF TGTGCCACCAGCAGAGATGTTTTCGACAGGAACTCTGGAAACACCATATATTTT
. TRBJ1-6 TRBV10-1 . CASSAGWGSPLHF TGCGCCAGCAGTGCAGGGTGGGGTTCACCCCTCCACTTT
. TRBJ2-7 TRBV7-9 . CASSPNRVEQYF TGTGCCAGCAGCCCTAACAGGGTCGAGCAGTACTTC
. TRBJ1-3 TRBV30 once CARTGMGNTIYF TGTGCCCGAACAGGGATGGGAAACACCATATATTTT
TRBD1 TRBJ1-1 TRBV3-1/TRBV3-2 . CASSRGQLNTEAFF TGTGCCAGCAGCCGGGGACAGTTAAACACTGAAGCTTTCTTT
TRBD2 TRBJ2-1 TRBV18 few CASRSEASGIWEQFF TGTGCCAGCCGTTCTGAGGCTAGCGGGATTTGGGAGCAGTTCTTC
TRBD1 TRBJ1-2 TRBV2 . CASSGLGRDRGLYGYTF TGTGCCAGCAGTGGGCTGGGCCGGGACAGGGGCCTCTATGGCTACACCTTC
TRBD1 TRBJ1-4 TRBV24-1 . CATSDPATGNEKLFF TGTGCCACCAGTGATCCTGCGACAGGGAATGAAAAACTGTTTTTT
. TRBJ1-2 TRBV6-5 once CASNEGGYTF TGTGCCAGCAACGAGGGTGGCTACACCTTC
TRBD2 TRBJ2-5 TRBV6-5 . CASRPSGGQETQYF TGTGCCAGCAGGCCTAGCGGGGGCCAAGAGACCCAGTACTTC
. TRBJ2-1 TRBV29-1 . CSAAQDMYPNEQFF TGCAGCGCGGCGCAGGATATGTACCCTAATGAGCAGTTCTTC
. TRBJ1-5 TRBV15 . CATSRNRYQPQHF TGTGCCACCAGCCGCAACCGGTATCAGCCCCAGCATTTT
TRBD2 TRBJ2-5 TRBV24-1 . CATENTGTSVGGGTQYF TGTGCCACAGAAAACACCGGGACTAGCGTCGGGGGTGGCACCCAGTACTTC
. TRBJ2-1 TRBV14 . CASSQDGGSLYNEQFF TGTGCCAGCAGCCAAGATGGGGGCAGCCTCTACAATGAGCAGTTCTTC
. TRBJ2-3 TRBV11-2 . CASSTGPSLPTQYF TGTGCCAGCAGCACAGGTCCTAGTCTCCCTACGCAGTATTTT
TRBD2 TRBJ2-1 TRBV2 many CASSWSRLAGVYNEQFF TGTGCCAGCAGTTGGTCGCGGCTAGCGGGAGTCTACAATGAGCAGTTCTTC
TRBD2 TRBJ2-1 TRBV6-5 once CASSLLGLADNEQFF TGTGCCAGCAGTCTCCTAGGACTAGCGGACAATGAGCAGTTCTTC
TRBD1 TRBJ2-7 TRBV6-1 . CASSEALGQQYEQYF TGTGCCAGCAGTGAAGCCCTGGGACAGCAGTACGAGCAGTACTTC
. TRBJ1-2 TRBV6-4 . CASSVTTNYGYTF TGTGCCAGCAGTGTAACAACTAACTATGGCTACACCTTC
. TRBJ2-7 TRBV2 . CASRPSAGISEQYF TGTGCCAGCAGGCCGTCAGCAGGGATCTCCGAGCAGTACTTC
. TRBJ1-1 TRBV4-1 . CASRNRATGTEAFF TGCGCCAGCAGGAACAGGGCTACGGGGACTGAAGCTTTCTTT
TRBD1 TRBJ1-1 TRBV10-3 once CAISVQGAAAEAFF TGTGCCATCAGTGTGCAGGGGGCCGCGGCTGAAGCTTTCTTT
. TRBJ1-3 TRBV2 . CARRESGNTIYF TGTGCCCGAAGGGAGTCTGGAAACACCATATATTTT
. TRBJ1-5 TRBV28 . CASSFSEQPQHF TGTGCCAGCAGTTTCTCCGAGCAGCCCCAGCATTTT
TRBD1 TRBJ1-1 TRBV5-6 . CASSVPTGGPAEAFF TGTGCCAGCAGCGTACCGACAGGGGGCCCCGCCGAAGCTTTCTTT
. TRBJ1-2 TRBV5-1 . CASSLASGDGYTF TGCGCCAGCAGCTTGGCCTCAGGGGACGGCTACACCTTC
TRBD2 TRBJ2-2 TRBV7-2 . CASSLLSGRATGELFF TGTGCCAGCAGCTTATTGAGCGGGAGGGCCACCGGGGAGCTGTTTTTT
TRBD1 TRBJ2-5 TRBV15 . CATSRDDSTGQETQYF TGTGCCACCAGCAGAGATGACTCGACAGGGCAAGAGACCCAGTACTTC
. TRBJ2-7 TRBV5-6 . CASGYSSSSYEQYF TGTGCCAGCGGGTACTCTTCTAGCTCCTACGAGCAGTACTTC
. TRBJ2-7 TRBV5-1 . CASSSPGYEQYF TGCGCCAGCAGCTCCCCGGGGTACGAGCAGTACTTC
TRBD1 TRBJ2-3 TRBV10-3 few CAISESPGQGADTQYF TGTGCCATCAGTGAGTCCCCGGGACAGGGGGCAGATACGCAGTATTTT
TRBD1 TRBJ1-1 TRBV6-5 . CASRVGQGPEAFF TGTGCCAGCAGGGTGGGACAGGGCCCTGAAGCTTTCTTT
. TRBJ2-2 TRBV3-1/TRBV3-2 . CASSHLAGTGELFF TGTGCCAGCAGCCACCTCGCGGGCACCGGGGAGCTGTTTTTT
TRBD1 TRBJ1-5 TRBV5-1 . CASSPDRGQPQHF TGCGCCAGCAGCCCGGACAGGGGCCAGCCCCAGCATTTT
. TRBJ2-3 TRBV15 . CATSVAGTLTSSTDTQYF TGTGCCACCAGTGTGGCAGGGACATTAACCTCTAGCACAGATACGCAGTATTTT
. TRBJ2-1 TRBV29-1 few CSAFPDNEQFF TGCAGCGCGTTCCCCGACAATGAGCAGTTCTTC
. TRBJ2-6 TRBV10-3 . CAISESDMAGASSGANVLTF TGTGCCATCAGTGAGTCGGATATGGCAGGGGCTAGCTCTGGGGCCAACGTCCTGACTTTC
. TRBJ2-7 TRBV27 . CASRGGLSANYEQYF TGTGCCAGCAGAGGCGGACTGTCGGCGAATTACGAGCAGTACTTC
. TRBJ2-3 TRBV7-3 . CASSSNSGNLAQYF TGTGCCAGCAGCTCAAATTCAGGGAATCTAGCGCAGTATTTT
. TRBJ1-2 TRBV4-2 once CASSQETIQGNGYTF TGTGCCAGCAGCCAAGAAACAATCCAGGGGAATGGCTACACCTTC
TRBD1 TRBJ1-5 TRBV28 . CASSPTPTGWDQPQHF TGTGCCAGCAGTCCCACACCGACAGGGTGGGATCAGCCCCAGCATTTT
TRBD1 TRBJ2-7 TRBV19 . CASSMQGAVEQYF TGTGCCAGTAGTATGCAGGGGGCGGTCGAGCAGTACTTC
TRBD1 TRBJ1-1 TRBV7-9 . CASSLRQGTEAFF TGTGCCAGCAGCTTGAGACAGGGGACTGAAGCTTTCTTT
TRBD2 TRBJ2-1 TRBV27 . CASSLTSGSYNEQFF TGTGCCAGCAGTCTCACTAGCGGGAGCTACAATGAGCAGTTCTTC
. TRBJ2-1 TRBV4-1 . CASSQGDRRSNEQFF TGCGCCAGCAGCCAGGGAGACAGGAGGTCCAATGAGCAGTTCTTC
TRBD1 TRBJ1-5 TRBV4-2 . CASSQDRVVNQPQHF TGTGCCAGCAGCCAGGACAGGGTAGTCAATCAGCCCCAGCATTTT